The 32 T cell receptor beta chains listed next were all sequenced from one sample in a study of blood T cell repertoires in COVID-19. The protocol was immunoSEQ multiplex PCR, while the TCRdb copy is restricted to in-frame clones and leaves out a portion. The table has 100,000 or so clones, roughly 92% seen once. The specimen was peripheral blood. These receptors were taken from a man aged 45 to 65 with active COVID-19.

This clone was seen only once. This chain uses TRBV7-9 with TRBJ2-3, with TRBD2 identical over 7 bases. Losses at the gene ends were 4 bases for V and 5 bases for J; bases not matched to a gene: 12. The germline V gene encodes CDR1 SEHNR and CDR2 FQNEAQ (reference sequence). The CDR3 has 16 amino acids. The CDR3 loop is CASSSKGGSPGDTQYF. CDR3 nucleotide sequence: TGTGCCAGCAGCTCTAAGGGCGGGAGTCCTGGAGATACGCAGTATTTT. Full variable domain (remainder filled in from reference TRBV7-9 and TRBJ2-3): DTGVSQNPRHKITKRGQNVTFRCDPISEHNRLYWYRQTLGQGPEFLTYFQNEAQLEKSRLLSDRFSAERPKGSFSTLEIQRTEQGDSAMYLCASSSKGGSPGDTQYFGPGTRLTVL.

V is TRBV30 and J is TRBJ2-7; 10 bases match TRBD1. J lost 2 bases, V lost 5 bases, and 6 bases had no gene match. This CDR3 comprises 14 residues. Germline values: CDR1 GTSNPN, CDR2 SVGIG (reference sequence). Here the CDR3 reads CAWGPGTGAYEQYF. CDR3 in DNA: TGTGCCTGGGGCCCCGGGACAGGGGCCTACGAGCAGTACTTC.

V gene TRBV5-1 combines with J gene TRBJ2-3; 8 positions agree with TRBD1. The germline gives CDR1 SGHRS, CDR2 YFSETQ. V dropped 1 base and J dropped 6; count of bases not matched to a gene: 4. The CDR3 length is 14 residues. CDR3 protein: CASSLNRGEDTQYF. DNA for the CDR3: TGCGCCAGCAGCTTGAACAGGGGGGAGGATACGCAGTATTTT.

V usage is TRBV7-6 and J usage is TRBJ2-7; 10 bases match TRBD2. There are 17 residues in the CDR3. The V and J ends lost 1 base and 5 bases, in that order; junction bases with no gene match: 11. The germline V gene has CDR1 SGHVS and CDR2 FNYEAQ. CDR3 loop: CASSLGGLADLRDEQYF. CDR3 in DNA: TGTGCCAGCAGCTTAGGAGGACTAGCGGATTTAAGGGACGAGCAGTACTTC.

The chain recombines TRBV27 with TRBJ1-5; D not resolved. The CDR3 totals 13 residues. Trimming removed 6 bases at V and 0 bases at J, with 6 bases between. Per the germline V gene, CDR1 is MNHEY and CDR2 is SMNVEV (reference sequence). CDR3 sequence (DNA): TGTGCCAGCAGACGGGGTAGCAATCAGCCCCAGCATTTT. Translated, it gives CASRRGSNQPQHF.

The chain couples TRBV27 to TRBJ1-2; 9 bases agree with TRBD1. Trimming removed 6 bases from V and 8 bases from J; junction bases left unmatched: 7. The V gene's germline CDR1 is MNHEY and CDR2 SMNVEV (reference sequence). The CDR3 has 13 residues. The CDR3, as DNA: TGTGCCAGCAGACTGGGACAGGGCAGAGGCTACACCTTC. This codes for CASRLGQGRGYTF.

V is TRBV10-3 and J is TRBJ2-7; 11 bases are a match to TRBD2. J was trimmed by 6 bases and V by 2 bases; bases with no gene match: 9. The germline CDR1 and CDR2 sequences are ENHRY and SYGVKD. This CDR3 is built from 16 residues. CDR3 sequence: CAISERVSSGRAEQYF. The CDR3, as DNA: TGTGCCATCAGTGAGAGGGTCAGTAGCGGGAGGGCCGAGCAGTACTTC.

The V call is TRBV7-6, the J call TRBJ2-5, with TRBD2 as a possible D gene (6 bases). There are 15 residues in the CDR3. Trimming shortened V by 3 bases and J by 2 bases, and 13 bases separated the two germline ends. Germline V gene lookup returns CDR1 SGHVS and CDR2 FNYEAQ. The CDR3 bases are TGTGCCAGCAGCTTCTTTGGGGGGATACAAGAGACCCAGTACTTC. It translates to CASSFFGGIQETQYF.

This chain connects TRBV9 to TRBJ1-2; possibly TRBD1 for D (6 bases). This CDR3 spans 15 amino acids. Germline CDR1 and CDR2: SGDLS and YYNGEE. Deletions cut 0 bases from V and 3 bases from J, with 12 bases between. The DNA for the CDR3 is TGTGCCAGCAGCGTAGGTGGGGGCGCAGACTATGGCTACACCTTC. Translation gives CASSVGGGADYGYTF.

The chain is built from TRBV21-1 and TRBJ1-5; the tabulated D call, TRBD1, remains unverified against the DNA. TRBV21-1 is a pseudogene segment. The length of the CDR3 is 18 residues. The CDR3 DNA reads as TGTGCCAGCAGCGATCCGCCCAGGGGGCCAAAACAGGGTCAGCCCCAGCATTTT. This codes for CASSDPPRGPKQGQPQHF.

The rearrangement joins TRBV24-1 to TRBJ2-1; weak D call: TRBD1 (5 bases). In germline, CDR1 is KGHDR, CDR2 SFDVKD. Trimming took 3 bases from V and 3 from J, leaving 14 bases between them. The CDR3 extends over 16 amino acids. This chain's CDR3 is CATSDGSGRDYNEQFF. The CDR3 DNA follows: TGTGCCACCAGTGATGGGTCGGGCAGGGACTACAATGAGCAGTTCTTC.

This chain connects TRBV19 to TRBJ2-7, with D perhaps TRBD1 (7 bases). In germline, CDR1 is LNHDA, CDR2 SQIVND (reference sequence). Trimming took 5 bases from V and 2 from J, leaving 10 bases between them. The CDR3 loop spans 13 amino acids. In DNA, the CDR3 is TGTGCCAGTAGTGGAGGGGGCCCCTACGAGCAGTACTTC. Its protein product is CASSGGGPYEQYF.

V and J are TRBV2 and TRBJ2-1, with a weak D call TRBD1 (6 bases). The V end lost 7 bases, the J end lost 5 bases, and 15 bases lay between the germline ends. CDR1 is SNHLY, CDR2 FYNNEI, per germline. CDR3 length: 14 amino acids. In DNA, the CDR3 is TGTGCCAGCAACAGTGGGGACATGGACAATGAGCAGTTCTTC. It specifies CASNSGDMDNEQFF.

This clone appeared a single time. The CDR3 here is CASRGTSGWDTQYF. The CDR3 DNA is TGTGCCAGCAGGGGGACTAGCGGGTGGGATACGCAGTATTTT. This chain links TRBV2 with TRBJ2-3; 12 bases are shared with TRBD2. The CDR3 runs to 14 residues. V shed 6 bases, J shed 6 bases, and the junction held 4 bases outside the gene matches. The germline gives CDR1 SNHLY, CDR2 FYNNEI. Looking up the rest from reference TRBV2 and TRBJ2-3 gives the full variable domain: EPEVTQTPSHQVTQMGQEVILRCVPISNHLYFYWYRQILGQKVEFLVSFYNNEISEKSEIFDDQFSVERPDGSNFTLKIRSTKLEDSAMYFCASRGTSGWDTQYFGPGTRLTVL.

The CDR3 sequence: CSVVGLAGAYEQYF. CDR3 sequence (DNA): TGCAGCGTTGTGGGACTAGCGGGAGCCTACGAGCAGTACTTC. The chain is built from TRBV29-1 and TRBJ2-7; 14 bases are shared with TRBD2. The CDR3 sequence is 14 residues long. Germline-derived CDR1 and CDR2 are SQVTM and ANQGSEA. With 4 bases clipped from V and 2 bases from J, the junction kept 1 base outside the gene matches.

The chain uses TRBV19 and TRBJ2-1, with 11 nucleotides matching TRBD2. V lost 5 bases and J lost 10; bases outside the gene matches: 13. CDR1 LNHDA and CDR2 SQIVND come from the germline V gene (reference sequence). CDR3 length: 16 residues. The CDR3 DNA is TGTGCCAGTAGTTCCAGGACTAGCGGGTCATCGGGAGAGCAGTTCTTC. Encoded protein: CASSSRTSGSSGEQFF. The variable domain in full, completed from reference TRBV19 and TRBJ2-1, reads DGGITQSPKYLFRKEGQNVTLSCEQNLNHDAMYWYRQDPGQGLRLIYYSQIVNDFQKGDIAEGYSVSREKKESFPLTVTSAQKNPTAFYLCASSSRTSGSSGEQFFGPGTRLTVL.

The genes are TRBV2 and TRBJ2-6; D gene uncertain. From germline, CDR1 is SNHLY and CDR2 FYNNEI. Trimming removed 1 base at V and 0 bases at J, with 7 bases between. This CDR3 is built from 16 residues. The CDR3 DNA sequence: TGTGCCAGCAGTGAAGGTATTAGCTCTGGGGCCAACGTCCTGACTTTC. Amino acid sequence: CASSEGISSGANVLTF.

As for this clone: This same CDR3 is encoded by further DNA sequences in the sample. V usage is TRBV19 and J usage is TRBJ1-5, with D perhaps matching TRBD1 (5 bases). Trimming left V 3 bases short and J 0 bases short, with 15 bases between. This CDR3 has 17 residues. Looked up from germline, CDR1 is LNHDA and CDR2 is SQIVND (reference sequence). CDR3 in DNA: TGTGCCAGTAGTATGGGGCAGGGCCTCTATAGCAATCAGCCCCAGCATTTT. Translated, it gives CASSMGQGLYSNQPQHF.

The V gene is TRBV18, the J gene TRBJ2-3; D is possibly TRBD1 (5 bases). Germline V gives CDR1 KGHSH, CDR2 LQKENI. This CDR3 contains 13 residues. Trimming stripped 2 bases from V and 5 bases from J, with 8 bases between. The CDR3 nucleotides read TGTGCCAGCTCACCAGACAGTCAAGATACGCAGTATTTT. It specifies CASSPDSQDTQYF. The whole variable domain, filled in from reference TRBV18 and TRBJ2-3, reads NAGVMQNPRHLVRRRGQEARLRCSPMKGHSHVYWYRQLPEEGLKFMVYLQKENIIDESGMPKERFSAEFPKEGPSILRIQQVVRGDSAAYFCASSPDSQDTQYFGPGTRLTVL.

V gene TRBV2 combines with J gene TRBJ2-5; the match to TRBD2 covers 8 bases. The junction had 3 bases not matched to a gene; V was cut back by 2 bases and J by 1 base. The CDR3 extends over 15 amino acids. The germline gives CDR1 SNHLY, CDR2 FYNNEI. The CDR3 spells CASSETTSGQETQYF. The DNA for the CDR3 is TGTGCCAGCAGTGAAACTACTAGCGGCCAAGAGACCCAGTACTTC.

CDR3 region: CASSPLGLAASYEQYF. In DNA form, the CDR3 reads TGTGCCAGCTCACCCCTCGGACTAGCGGCCAGCTACGAGCAGTACTTC. The J gene is TRBJ2-7, the V gene TRBV28; the match to TRBD2 covers 10 bases. Unmatched junction bases numbered 13, after V lost 8 bases and J lost 3 bases. The CDR3 has 16 amino acids. Germline loops: CDR1 MDHEN, CDR2 SYDVKM.

Written as DNA, the CDR3 is TGTGCCAGCAGCTTAGTCGAGGACTTGGGGGAGACCCAGTACTTC. It is translated as CASSLVEDLGETQYF. The chain is built from TRBV11-2 and TRBJ2-5, with a tentative D call TRBD2 (5 bases). Germline lookup yields CDR1 SGHAT and CDR2 FQNNGV. There are 15 residues in the CDR3. Trimming shortened V by 1 base and J by 5 bases, and 14 bases separated the two germline ends. The variable domain in full, with the rest retrieved from reference TRBV11-2 and TRBJ2-5, is EAGVAQSPRYKIIEKRQSVAFWCNPISGHATLYWYQQILGQGPKLLIQFQNNGVVDDSQLPKDRFSAERLKGVDSTLKIQPAKLEDSAVYLCASSLVEDLGETQYFGPGTRLLVL.

The chain recombines TRBV18 with TRBJ2-7; 9 nucleotides agree with TRBD1. This CDR3 region has 16 residues. Trimming at V came to 0 bases and at J to 3 bases, leaving 6 bases not matched to a gene. Germline V gene sequence: CDR1 KGHSH, CDR2 LQKENI. The chain's CDR3 is CASSPPGTGLFYEQYF. The DNA for the CDR3 is TGTGCCAGCTCACCACCCGGGACAGGGCTATTCTACGAGCAGTACTTC. Filled out from reference TRBV18 and TRBJ2-7, the complete variable domain reads NAGVMQNPRHLVRRRGQEARLRCSPMKGHSHVYWYRQLPEEGLKFMVYLQKENIIDESGMPKERFSAEFPKEGPSILRIQQVVRGDSAAYFCASSPPGTGLFYEQYFGPGTRLTVT.

The rearrangement uses TRBV5-1 and TRBJ1-4, with D tentatively TRBD1 (5 bases). Trimming took off 2 bases at V and 8 bases at J, with 16 bases between the two ends. Germline V CDR1 and CDR2: SGHRS, YFSETQ. The CDR3 extends over 15 amino acids. In DNA form, the CDR3 reads TGCGCCAGCAGCTTCCAGGGCGGTAGGGAAGAAAAACTGTTTTTT. It is translated as CASSFQGGREEKLFF.

V is TRBV6-5 and J is TRBJ2-1, with a weak D call TRBD2 (5 bases). This CDR3 spans 13 amino acids. Germline V lookup: CDR1 MNHEY, CDR2 SVGAGI. V was clipped by 4 bases and J by 4 bases, with 8 bases between them. The CDR3 sequence is CASSSPGYNEQFF. The CDR3 nucleotides read TGTGCCAGCAGTTCTCCGGGGTACAATGAGCAGTTCTTC.

This clone was counted a single time. The V and J genes are TRBV5-6 and TRBJ2-7; 7 positions agree with TRBD1. Germline CDR1 is SGHDT and CDR2 is YYEEEE. Trimming cost V 0 bases and J 4 bases; bases outside gene matches: 4. There are 14 residues in the CDR3. The DNA of the CDR3 is TGTGCCAGCAGCTTGGGTCCGGGACAGTACGAGCAGTACTTC. Amino acid sequence: CASSLGPGQYEQYF.

This clone was observed a few times. The J gene is TRBJ2-7, the V gene TRBV20-1, with 9 bases lining up with TRBD1. The V segment lost 3 bases and the J segment 2 bases; nucleotides outside the gene matches: 5. Germline CDR1 reads DFQATT; CDR2 reads SNEGSKA (reference sequence). The CDR3 is 14 amino acids. The CDR3 sequence is CSASPGQGAYEQYF. For the CDR3, the DNA is TGCAGTGCTAGTCCGGGACAGGGAGCCTACGAGCAGTACTTC.

This chain joins TRBV7-2 and TRBJ1-6; D unresolved. V gave up 2 bases and J gave up 3 bases, with 17 bases separating them. CDR1 SGHTA and CDR2 FQGNSA come from the germline V gene. The CDR3 is made up of 18 amino acids. CDR3 coding DNA: TGTGCCAGCAGCTTAAGGATGTTCCAGCGCAACTATAATTCACCCCTCCACTTT. Translated: CASSLRMFQRNYNSPLHF.

This clone was detected only once. The rearrangement uses TRBV19 and TRBJ2-1; 8 positions match TRBD1. With V trimmed by 4 bases and J by 3 bases, 5 bases remained unmatched. CDR3 size: 15 residues. CDR1 is LNHDA and CDR2 is SQIVND in the germline V gene (reference sequence). The CDR3 DNA follows: TGTGCCAGTAGTACCGGGACAGGAAGCTACAATGAGCAGTTCTTC. Translated, it gives CASSTGTGSYNEQFF.

This rearrangement joins TRBV19 to TRBJ1-1, with TRBD1 identical over 7 bases. The germline CDR1 and CDR2 sequences are LNHDA and SQIVND (reference sequence). The CDR3 covers 14 residues. The J segment lost 8 bases and the V segment lost 5 bases, leaving 11 bases of the junction unmatched. The CDR3 region is CASSETGPNREAFF. CDR3 nucleotide sequence: TGTGCCAGTAGTGAGACAGGGCCAAATAGAGAAGCTTTCTTT.

This sequence joins TRBV6-5 and TRBJ1-2; 8 nucleotides line up with TRBD1. CDR1 is MNHEY and CDR2 is SVGAGI in the germline V gene. CDR3 length: 11 amino acids. The V gene end was trimmed by 6 bases and the J gene end by 8 bases; junction bases not matched to a gene: 2. The CDR3 spells CASRTGGGYTF. CDR3 coding DNA: TGTGCCAGCAGAACAGGGGGGGGCTACACCTTC.

The rearrangement joins TRBV19 to TRBJ1-2, with D maybe TRBD1 (6 bases). The CDR3 length is 15 residues. Germline lookup yields CDR1 LNHDA and CDR2 SQIVND (reference sequence). Trimming removed 6 bases at V and 3 bases at J, with 17 bases between. DNA for the CDR3: TGTGCCAGTAGAACCACTAGGGGGTACTACTATGGCTACACCTTC. Translation gives CASRTTRGYYYGYTF.